The 22 T cell receptor beta chains presented below share a single source sample, sequenced in a study of siplizumab effects on memory and regulatory T cells. Assay: immunoSEQ multiplex PCR; the TCRdb copy retains only in-frame clones and omits some. Here the sample spans 100,000 to 120,000 clones, just under 95% being singletons. Source material: CD4+ T cells sorted from blood. All receptors derive from a human donor in good health.

The V and J genes are TRBV30 and TRBJ1-3; D remains unclear. The CDR3 runs 15 residues. Germline lookup yields CDR1 GTSNPN and CDR2 SVGIG (reference sequence). V was shortened by 0 bases and J by 0 bases, with 9 bases between the two germline ends. This CDR3 reads CAWSVRQLSGNTIYF. The DNA of the CDR3 is TGTGCCTGGAGTGTGAGGCAGCTCTCTGGAAACACCATATATTTT.

The chain has TRBV6-1 and TRBJ1-2; the D is unclear. CDR3 length equals 11 residues. The germline gives CDR1 MNHNS, CDR2 SASEGT. The V end was cut by 2 bases, the J end by 7 bases, with 5 bases between. CDR3 loop: CASSEPVGYTF. The CDR3 DNA sequence: TGTGCCAGCAGTGAACCCGTTGGCTACACCTTC.

The genes are TRBV5-1 and TRBJ1-5, with D possibly matching TRBD1 (5 bases). V was trimmed by 6 bases and J by 2 bases, leaving 9 bases between them. The germline V gene encodes CDR1 SGHRS and CDR2 YFSETQ. This CDR3 spans 13 amino acids. CDR3: CASTRDGNQPQHF. Written as DNA, the CDR3 is TGCGCCAGCACGAGGGACGGCAATCAGCCCCAGCATTTT.

The CDR3 bases are TGTGCCAGTAGTATGGACAGGCGCCCCCGTAGGACTGAAGCTTTCTTT. Protein sequence: CASSMDRRPRRTEAFF. The gene calls are TRBV19 and TRBJ1-1, with 7 bases fitting TRBD1. Germline V gene data show CDR1 as LNHDA and CDR2 as SQIVND (reference sequence). This CDR3 region has 16 residues. Unmatched junction bases numbered 12, after V lost 3 bases and J lost 5 bases.

The chain carries TRBV7-8 and TRBJ1-2; 7 nucleotides agree with TRBD1. J gave up 4 bases and V 5 bases, and 4 bases lay outside the gene matches. Germline CDR1 reads SGHVS; CDR2 reads FQNEAQ. CDR3 size: 13 residues. The CDR3 nucleotides read TGTGCCAGCAGCGCGGACAGGCTCTATGGCTACACCTTC. As protein: CASSADRLYGYTF.

This chain uses TRBV7-9 with TRBJ2-5; possible D gene TRBD1, 5 bases. V lost 1 base and J lost 14, with 14 bases in between. The CDR3 covers 12 residues. In germline, CDR1 is SEHNR, CDR2 FQNEAQ (reference sequence). CDR3 in amino acids: CASSLERGWAYF. CDR3 in DNA: TGTGCCAGCAGCTTAGAAAGGGGCTGGGCTTACTTC.

This chain connects TRBV14 to TRBJ1-2; perhaps TRBD1 as D (5 bases). This CDR3 comprises 14 residues. CDR1 is SGHDN, CDR2 FVKESK, per germline. The V gene lost 6 bases and the J gene lost 3 bases, with 14 bases spanning the gap. The CDR3 DNA follows: TGTGCCAGCAGTCGGGACGGATTCTACTATGGCTACACCTTC. As protein: CASSRDGFYYGYTF.

The J gene is TRBJ2-3, the V gene TRBV2; D could derive from TRBD1 or TRBD2 (5 bases each). Germline V CDR1 and CDR2: SNHLY, FYNNEI. The V end lost 6 bases, the J end lost 1 base, and 11 bases lay between the germline ends. The CDR3 totals 14 residues. CDR3 sequence: CASSGTLRTDTQYF. CDR3 sequence (DNA): TGTGCCAGCAGCGGGACCCTCCGCACAGATACGCAGTATTTT.

This clone was recorded once. The V call is TRBV7-2, the J call TRBJ2-3, with D possibly TRBD2 on 5 matching bases. CDR3 size: 14 residues. CDR1 and CDR2 from the germline V gene are SGHTA and FQGNSA. Trimming took 6 bases from V and 4 from J, leaving 14 bases between them. The CDR3 protein is CASSPLAVADTQYF. The CDR3 DNA reads TGTGCCAGCAGTCCCCTAGCAGTAGCAGATACGCAGTATTTT.

V gene TRBV29-1 combines with J gene TRBJ1-2, with D possibly being TRBD1 (6 bases). The CDR3 sequence is 12 residues long. With 4 bases removed from V and 4 bases from J, the gap between germline ends came to 10 bases. Germline V lookup: CDR1 SQVTM, CDR2 ANQGSEA. The CDR3 loop reads CSVVQGSYGYTF. CDR3 bases: TGCAGCGTTGTTCAGGGGAGCTATGGCTACACCTTC.

The chain joins TRBV15 to TRBJ1-2; D not certain. V gave up 3 bases and J gave up 2 bases, with 10 bases separating them. Germline values: CDR1 LNHNV, CDR2 YYDKDF (reference sequence). This CDR3 spans 14 amino acids. Written as DNA, the CDR3 is TGTGCCACCAGCAGGCCCGGGTTCAACTATGGCTACACCTTC. Translating it yields CATSRPGFNYGYTF.

The rearrangement joins TRBV4-2 to TRBJ2-2; D tentatively fits TRBD1 or TRBD2 (5 bases each). CDR3 size: 16 residues. Germline CDR1 and CDR2: LGHNA and YNFKEQ. V lost 1 base and J lost 6, with 15 bases in between. CDR3 in amino acids: CASSQVLRGSSGELFF. CDR3 coding DNA: TGTGCCAGCAGCCAAGTTTTGAGGGGATCGTCCGGGGAGCTGTTTTTT.

The chain joins TRBV30 to TRBJ1-2, with 9 positions matching TRBD1. The CDR3 runs to 11 residues. J gave up 8 bases and V 7 bases, and 5 bases lay outside the gene matches. Germline lookup yields CDR1 GTSNPN and CDR2 SVGIG (reference sequence). The CDR3 coding sequence is TGTGCCTCCGCGACAGGGGGAGGCTACACCTTC. This sequence encodes CASATGGGYTF.

The chain employs TRBV7-9 and TRBJ1-1; tentatively, D is TRBD1 (6 bases). The CDR3 covers 13 residues. Germline CDR1 and CDR2: SEHNR and FQNEAQ (reference sequence). Trimming shortened V by 8 bases and J by 2 bases, and 12 bases separated the two germline ends. The CDR3, as DNA: TGTGCCAGCTCCCGGGGGGCTAACACTGAAGCTTTCTTT. Amino acids: CASSRGANTEAFF.

The V and J genes are TRBV5-6 and TRBJ1-1, with D tentatively TRBD1 (5 bases). Germline assignment: CDR1 SGHDT and CDR2 YYEEEE. The CDR3 runs to 15 residues. V lost 4 bases and J lost 4, with 17 bases in between. CDR3 protein: CASSPNTGARTEAFF. The CDR3 bases are TGTGCCAGCAGCCCCAACACCGGGGCCCGCACTGAAGCTTTCTTT.

This clone appeared a single time. The chain recombines TRBV30 with TRBJ1-4; no firm D call. Germline CDR1 and CDR2: GTSNPN and SVGIG (reference sequence). The germline V and J ends were trimmed by 2 bases and 8 bases, with 9 bases remaining between them. The CDR3 has 12 amino acids. The CDR3 sequence: CAWSRIGEKLFF. The CDR3, as DNA: TGTGCCTGGAGTCGGATAGGAGAAAAACTGTTTTTT. The variable domain in full, completed from reference TRBV30 and TRBJ1-4, reads SQTIHQWPATLVQPVGSPLSLECTVEGTSNPNLYWYRQAAGRGLQLLFYSVGIGQISSEVPQNLSASRPQDRQFILSSKKLLLSDSGFYLCAWSRIGEKLFFGSGTQLSVL.

This chain joins TRBV6-5 and TRBJ1-2, with 9 nucleotides matching TRBD1. J was trimmed by 7 bases and V by 6 bases; bases with no gene match: 6. This CDR3 has 13 amino acids. Germline V CDR1 and CDR2: MNHEY, SVGAGI. This CDR3 reads CASRKQGALGYTF. The CDR3 region has the DNA TGTGCCAGCAGAAAACAGGGGGCGCTTGGCTACACCTTC.

The chain has TRBV6-5 and TRBJ1-2; D remains unclear. Per germline, CDR1 MNHEY and CDR2 SVGAGI. V was trimmed by 6 bases and J by 6 bases, leaving 20 bases between them. The CDR3 has 15 amino acids. CDR3 in amino acids: CASSTTRPQRNGYTF. CDR3 nucleotide sequence: TGTGCCAGCAGCACGACCCGGCCGCAAAGGAATGGCTACACCTTC.

V and J are TRBV29-1 and TRBJ2-4; 9 positions agree with TRBD1. CDR1 is SQVTM, CDR2 ANQGSEA, per germline. The J segment lost 8 bases and the V segment lost 4 bases, leaving 6 bases of the junction unmatched. This CDR3 has 13 amino acids. Written as DNA, the CDR3 is TGCAGCGTTGTGGGACAGGGATTTGACATTCAGTACTTC. Protein sequence: CSVVGQGFDIQYF.

J is TRBJ2-5 and V is TRBV6-5; unclear D gene. Germline V lookup: CDR1 MNHEY, CDR2 SVGAGI. This CDR3 is built from 11 residues. V was shortened by 6 bases and J by 5 bases, with 7 bases between the two germline ends. The CDR3 nucleotides are TGTGCCAGCAGCGGCTTCGAGACCCAGTACTTC. Encoded protein: CASSGFETQYF.

The rearrangement links TRBV18 to TRBJ1-2; D unclear. From germline, CDR1 is KGHSH and CDR2 LQKENI. The CDR3 spans 13 residues. V was cut by 3 bases and J by 4 bases, with 9 bases left in between. The CDR3 DNA follows: TGTGCCAGCTCACCTGGGAGCCCCTATGGCTACACCTTC. Residues: CASSPGSPYGYTF.

This chain joins TRBV4-1 and TRBJ2-7, with D uncertain. Per germline, CDR1 MGHRA and CDR2 YSYEKL. The V gene lost 4 bases and the J gene lost 0 bases, with 22 bases spanning the gap. The CDR3 contains 18 residues. The CDR3 spells CASSPWGSSNRDSYEQYF. In DNA form, the CDR3 reads TGCGCCAGCAGCCCCTGGGGTAGTTCGAATAGAGACTCCTACGAGCAGTACTTC.